This T cell receptor (beta chain) appears in the sequencing data of a study of PD-L1 blockade in urothelial cancer. About the study: Prior regimens of chemotherapy numbered 0 to 3 per patient. Median blood clonality was roughly 0.074, with tens of thousands of unique TCRs.

Trimming took 2 bases from V and 8 from J, leaving 6 bases between them. Looked up from germline, CDR1 is SEHNR and CDR2 is FQNEAQ (reference sequence). The CDR3 covers 11 residues. Here immunoSEQ multiplex PCR was the method, and the copy in TCRdb shows in-frame clones only, minus some. The sample has 87,000 or so clones; 65% to 85% are singletons. Time point in this sample: pretreatment peripheral blood. Study conclusions and caveats: Expansion of tumor-associated blood clones at 3 weeks was greater in durable-benefit patients. Lower pretreatment blood TCR clonality, under the median, predicted better survival, researchers reported.

This clone has a handful of counts. Its antigen is currently unknown. The sample was PBMCs, taken around atezolizumab (anti-PD-L1) treatment. This receptor was taken from a man in his 60s with urothelial cancer. The gene calls are TRBV7-9 and TRBJ1-1; D gene unclear. The CDR3 region is CASSLLREAFF. CDR3 nucleotide sequence: TGTGCCAGCAGCTTACTACGCGAAGCTTTCTTT.